The 20 T cell receptor beta chains reported below all come from one sample, sequenced in a study of shared clonotypes between healthy human individuals. Libraries were prepared by immunoSEQ multiplex PCR; TCRdb keeps only in-frame clonotypes and omits some of them. Of about 520,000 clones listed, 78% were seen once; the top ten hold about 12%. Sequencing used PBMCs. These receptors all come from a woman aged 40 to 50 in good health. Some clones in this sample may be carry-over from other donors' samples.

This chain joins TRBV6-6 and TRBJ2-5; D is tentatively TRBD1 or TRBD2 (6 bases each). Germline V CDR1 and CDR2: MNHNY, SVGAGI (reference sequence). The CDR3 spans 13 residues. Trimming took 7 bases from V and 5 from J, leaving 14 bases between them. CDR3 DNA: TGTGCCAGCACCCTGAGGAGGGGGGAGACCCAGTACTTC. Its protein product is CASTLRRGETQYF.

The CDR3 nucleotides are TGTGCCAGCAGCGCCCGGGCAGGGGGCACTGAAGCTTTCTTT. It is translated as CASSARAGGTEAFF. This chain joins TRBV9 and TRBJ1-1, with 7 bases that match TRBD1. The junction had 6 bases not matched to a gene; V was cut back by 3 bases and J by 4 bases. Germline V lookup: CDR1 SGDLS, CDR2 YYNGEE. The CDR3 has 14 residues.

This chain links TRBV5-1 with TRBJ2-3; D perhaps matches TRBD2 (5 bases). Trimming removed 4 bases at V and 1 base at J, with 13 bases between. CDR3 length equals 15 residues. Germline V lookup: CDR1 SGHRS, CDR2 YFSETQ. The CDR3 sequence is CASSDAEARTDTQYF. The CDR3 DNA reads TGCGCCAGCAGCGATGCGGAGGCCCGCACAGATACGCAGTATTTT. The full variable domain, rest sourced from reference TRBV5-1 and TRBJ2-3, is KAGVTQTPRYLIKTRGQQVTLSCSPISGHRSVSWYQQTPGQGLQFLFEYFSETQRNKGNFPGRFSGRQFSNSRSEMNVSTLELGDSALYLCASSDAEARTDTQYFGPGTRLTVL.

The chain employs TRBV5-1 and TRBJ2-3; perhaps TRBD1 as D (5 bases). Germline lookup yields CDR1 SGHRS and CDR2 YFSETQ. The germline V and J ends were trimmed by 7 bases and 0 bases, with 21 bases remaining between them. The CDR3 runs to 17 residues. CDR3 nucleotides: TGCGCCAGCGGCCCCTCGTACCGGACACCGAGCACAGATACGCAGTATTTT. This gives the protein CASGPSYRTPSTDTQYF.

The chain uses TRBV7-2 and TRBJ2-3, with 13 bases that match TRBD2. In germline, CDR1 is SGHTA, CDR2 FQGNSA. Losses at the gene ends were 6 bases for V and 0 bases for J; bases not matched to a gene: 6. CDR3 length: 17 residues. CDR3 protein: CASRSGLAGPSTDTQYF. The CDR3 bases are TGTGCCAGCAGATCGGGACTAGCGGGACCCAGCACAGATACGCAGTATTTT.

The count of this clone is one. The germline gene is not matched at one end of the junction; a read error may be the cause. This chain connects TRBV2 to TRBJ2-2, with D uncertain. This CDR3 is built from 14 residues. Germline CDR1 and CDR2: SNHLY and FYNNEI. The CDR3 reads CASREGRYTGELFF. In DNA form, the CDR3 reads TGTGCCAGCAGGGAAGGACGCTACACCGGGGAGCTGTTTTTT.

V and J are TRBV6-1 and TRBJ1-1; a weak D match, TRBD1 (6 bases). In germline, CDR1 is MNHNS, CDR2 SASEGT. Trimming cost V 6 bases and J 5 bases, with 16 bases left between them. This CDR3 is built from 14 residues. The DNA for the CDR3 is TGTGCCAGCAGCCTACAGGGACGCATGACTGAAGCTTTCTTT. Translation: CASSLQGRMTEAFF.

V and J are TRBV25-1 and TRBJ1-1; weak D call: TRBD1 (6 bases). With 6 bases removed from V and 4 bases from J, the gap between germline ends came to 9 bases. The CDR3 is 12 amino acids. The germline gives CDR1 MGHDK, CDR2 SYGVNS. Here the CDR3 DNA reads TGTGCCAGCAGGGACAGCTTCACTGAAGCTTTCTTT. It translates to CASRDSFTEAFF.

The count of this clone is one. The chain carries TRBV13 and TRBJ2-1; TRBD2 agrees at 9 bases. The CDR3 is 14 residues long. V lost 5 bases to trimming and J lost 4 bases; unmatched junction nucleotides: 3. Looked up from germline, CDR1 is PRHDT and CDR2 is FYEKMQ (reference sequence). CDR3 sequence: CASSNLAGYNEQFF. As DNA, the CDR3 is TGTGCCAGCAGCAACCTAGCGGGATACAATGAGCAGTTCTTC.

V and J are TRBV5-7 and TRBJ2-7, with 8 bases aligning to TRBD1. TRBV5-7 is an open reading frame whose function is uncertain. CDR3 length: 16 residues. The ends lost 0 bases at V and 4 bases at J; junction bases unmatched: 9. The CDR3 nucleotides read TGTGCCAGCAGCTTGGCTGGACAGGGTTTTGGATACGAGCAGTACTTC. It yields the protein CASSLAGQGFGYEQYF.

The V gene is TRBV7-9, the J gene TRBJ2-7; a possible D gene is TRBD1 (7 bases). The CDR3 has 13 residues. Trimming shortened V by 6 bases and J by 5 bases, and 14 bases separated the two germline ends. CDR1 and CDR2 (germline): SEHNR, FQNEAQ (reference sequence). Here the CDR3 DNA reads TGTGCCAGCAGTCAGGGGGGCGGCCACGAGCAGTACTTC. Amino acid sequence: CASSQGGGHEQYF.

V gene TRBV4-1 combines with J gene TRBJ2-5; D gene uncertain. Trimming took off 2 bases at V and 4 bases at J, with 11 bases between the two ends. Germline CDR1 reads MGHRA; CDR2 reads YSYEKL. The CDR3 has 14 amino acids. The CDR3, as DNA: TGCGCCAGCAGCCAAATACTCCTGGTAGAGACCCAGTACTTC. Amino acids: CASSQILLVETQYF.

The V gene is TRBV11-2, the J gene TRBJ1-2; 8 nucleotides align to TRBD1. Germline-derived CDR1 and CDR2 are SGHAT and FQNNGV. CDR3 length: 15 amino acids. With V trimmed by 5 bases and J by 3 bases, 8 bases remained unmatched. CDR3 residues: CASSTRTGQDYGYTF. The CDR3, as DNA: TGTGCCAGCAGCACGCGGACAGGGCAGGACTATGGCTACACCTTC.

This chain connects TRBV9 to TRBJ2-5, with TRBD2 identical over 13 bases. Matching the DNA end better, TRBJ2-7 makes the J call doubtful. The CDR3 sequence is 17 residues long. Germline-derived CDR1 and CDR2 are SGDLS and YYNGEE. CDR3: CASSVGTSGSSSYEQYF. The CDR3 nucleotides are TGTGCCAGCAGCGTAGGGACTAGCGGGAGTAGCTCCTACGAGCAGTACTTC.

J is TRBJ2-5 and V is TRBV28, with D perhaps given as TRBD1 or TRBD2 (5 bases each). This CDR3 is built from 12 residues. Germline V gene lookup returns CDR1 MDHEN and CDR2 SYDVKM. The V end was cut by 6 bases, the J end by 5 bases, with 10 bases between. CDR3 nucleotides: TGTGCCAGCAGGGGGACGAGGGAGACCCAGTACTTC. Translating gives CASRGTRETQYF. Full variable domain (missing parts from reference TRBV28 and TRBJ2-5): DVKVTQSSRYLVKRTGEKVFLECVQDMDHENMFWYRQDPGLGLRLIYFSYDVKMKEKGDIPEGYSVSREKKERFSLILESASTNQTSMYLCASRGTRETQYFGPGTRLLVL.

The chain recombines TRBV10-3 with TRBJ2-7; 8 nucleotides line up with TRBD1. V lost 1 base to trimming and J lost 4 bases; unmatched junction nucleotides: 9. Per the germline V gene, CDR1 is ENHRY and CDR2 is SYGVKD. The CDR3 extends over 16 amino acids. This CDR3 reads CAISEFTRGRGYEQYF. The CDR3 bases are TGTGCCATCAGTGAGTTTACCAGGGGGCGTGGGTACGAGCAGTACTTC.

Comment on this clone: An end of the junction differs from the germline gene, which may be a read error. The chain carries TRBV10-3 and TRBJ2-5, with TRBD2 matching 14 bases. The CDR3 has 13 residues. Per germline, CDR1 ENHRY and CDR2 SYGVKD. The CDR3 DNA is TGTACCATCAGGGGGACTAGCGGGAGAGGGCAGTACTTC. Protein: CTIRGTSGRGQYF.

DNA of the CDR3: TGCGCCAGCAGTCATACAGGGAAGGGCACTGAAGCTTTCTTT. Translated, it gives CASSHTGKGTEAFF. The chain employs TRBV23-1 and TRBJ1-1; TRBD1 is a possible D gene (6 bases). TRBV23-1 is marked as an open reading frame, function uncertain. The CDR3 spans 14 residues. Trimming left V 3 bases short and J 4 bases short, with 12 bases between.

The rearrangement links TRBV18 to TRBJ2-5; unclear D gene. Trimming pared 8 bases from V and 0 bases from J, leaving 10 bases between. The CDR3 contains 13 residues. From germline, CDR1 is KGHSH and CDR2 LQKENI. The CDR3 loop is CASLGSYQETQYF. CDR3 coding DNA: TGTGCCAGCCTGGGTTCGTACCAAGAGACCCAGTACTTC.

In its sample, this clone was seen a few times. This chain uses TRBV5-1 with TRBJ2-7; D remains unclear. Looked up from germline, CDR1 is SGHRS and CDR2 is YFSETQ. CDR3 length: 12 amino acids. V gave up 6 bases and J gave up 0 bases, with 7 bases separating them. The CDR3 protein is CASISDSYEQYF. As DNA, the CDR3 is TGCGCCAGCATATCGGACTCCTACGAGCAGTACTTC.